Listed below are T cell receptor beta chains from one sample, sequenced in a study of shared clonotypes between healthy human individuals. Profiling relied on immunoSEQ multiplex PCR, and the TCRdb table lists in-frame clones only, not all of them. The sample lists about 1,500,000 clones; about 96% were seen once. Source material: naive CD4+ T cells sorted from blood. Source of these receptors: a man aged 25 to 40 in good health. Each CDR3 is given with its conserved first and last residue. The D gene is left open where the match is weak. Clone size is shown for a subset of rows, as once, few, many or a class of expanded clone.

>TRBJ1-1|.|.|TRBV12-5
CASGSTQGVSVSNTEAFF
TGTGCTAGTGGTTCGACCCAGGGAGTTTCGGTATCGAACACTGAAGCTTTCTTT
>TRBJ1-2|.|.|TRBV28
CASRRGLGYGYTF
TGTGCCAGCAGACGAGGTTTGGGCTATGGCTACACCTTC
>TRBJ1-1|.|.|TRBV7-9
CASSQTSGVGAFF
TGTGCCAGCAGCCAAACTTCCGGGGTCGGGGCTTTCTTT
>TRBJ2-1|.|TRBD2|TRBV11-2
CASSSRTSGRFYNEQFF
TGTGCCAGCAGCTCTCGGACTAGCGGGAGGTTCTACAATGAGCAGTTCTTC
>TRBJ1-3|.|.|TRBV9
CASSVFDSAPSGNTIYF
TGTGCCAGCAGCGTATTTGACAGCGCACCCTCTGGAAACACCATATATTTT
>TRBJ2-1|.|.|TRBV18
CASSQIRSYNEQFF
TGTGCCAGCTCACAGATTCGCAGCTACAATGAGCAGTTCTTC
>TRBJ2-1|.|.|TRBV9
CASSPPAGTEQFF
TGTGCCAGCAGCCCCCCTGCGGGGACTGAGCAGTTCTTC
>TRBJ2-1|.|.|TRBV28
CASVTSYNEQFF
TGTGCCAGCGTCACGTCCTACAATGAGCAGTTCTTC
>TRBJ2-7|.|.|TRBV7-6
CASSLAPRSAYEQYF
TGTGCCAGCAGCTTAGCCCCCCGGAGTGCCTACGAGCAGTACTTC
>TRBJ1-1|.|.|TRBV6-1
CASSEIVVTEAFF
TGTGCCAGCAGTGAAATAGTCGTTACTGAAGCTTTCTTT
>TRBJ2-7|.|.|TRBV23-1
CASTQAPVETGLSYEQYF
TGCGCCAGCACACAGGCCCCCGTAGAGACAGGTCTTTCCTACGAGCAGTACTTC
>TRBJ2-6|.|.|TRBV21-1
CASSPGQNSGANVLTF
TGTGCCAGCAGCCCGGGACAAAACTCTGGGGCCAACGTCCTGACTTTC
>TRBJ2-1|.|.|TRBV9
CASSVASSANNEQFF
TGTGCCAGCAGCGTAGCCTCTAGCGCAAACAATGAGCAGTTCTTC
>TRBJ2-1|few|TRBD2|TRBV20-1
CSAAGVNEQFF
TGCAGTGCGGCGGGAGTCAATGAGCAGTTCTTC
>TRBJ1-2|.|.|TRBV28
CASSLVGPTGARGYTF
TGTGCCAGCAGTTTAGTGGGCCCGACAGGAGCTAGGGGCTACACCTTC
>TRBJ2-3|.|.|TRBV7-2
CASSLVFTDTQYF
TGTGCCAGCAGCTTAGTCTTCACAGATACGCAGTATTTT
>TRBJ2-7|.|.|TRBV19
CASSADYSYEQYF
TGTGCCAGTAGTGCCGACTACTCCTACGAGCAGTACTTC
>TRBJ1-1|.|TRBD1|TRBV28
CASYRDRGHEAFF
TGTGCCAGCTACCGGGACAGGGGGCATGAAGCTTTCTTT
>TRBJ1-1|.|.|TRBV19
CASSIRLRGGMNTEAFF
TGTGCCAGTAGTATACGTTTACGTGGAGGGATGAACACTGAAGCTTTCTTT